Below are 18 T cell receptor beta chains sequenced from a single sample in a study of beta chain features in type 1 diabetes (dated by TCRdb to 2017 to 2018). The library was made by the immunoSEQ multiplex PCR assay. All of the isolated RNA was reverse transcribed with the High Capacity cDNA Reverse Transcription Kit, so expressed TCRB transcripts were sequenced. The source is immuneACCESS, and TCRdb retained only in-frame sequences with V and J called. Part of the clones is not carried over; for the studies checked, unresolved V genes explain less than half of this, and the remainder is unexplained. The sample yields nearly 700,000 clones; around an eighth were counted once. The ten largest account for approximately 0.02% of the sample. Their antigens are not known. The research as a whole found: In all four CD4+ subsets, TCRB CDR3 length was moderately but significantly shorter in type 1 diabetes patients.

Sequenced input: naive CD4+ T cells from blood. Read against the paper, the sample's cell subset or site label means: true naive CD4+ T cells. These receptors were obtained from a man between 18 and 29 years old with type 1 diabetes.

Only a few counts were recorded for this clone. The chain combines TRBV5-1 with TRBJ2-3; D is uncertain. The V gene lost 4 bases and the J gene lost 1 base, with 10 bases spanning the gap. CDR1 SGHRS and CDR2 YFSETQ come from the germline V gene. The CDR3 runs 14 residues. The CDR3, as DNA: TGCGCCAGCAGCCCCGAACGGGGCACAGATACGCAGTATTTT. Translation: CASSPERGTDTQYF. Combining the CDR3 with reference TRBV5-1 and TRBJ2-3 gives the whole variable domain KAGVTQTPRYLIKTRGQQVTLSCSPISGHRSVSWYQQTPGQGLQFLFEYFSETQRNKGNFPGRFSGRQFSNSRSEMNVSTLELGDSALYLCASSPERGTDTQYFGPGTRLTVL.

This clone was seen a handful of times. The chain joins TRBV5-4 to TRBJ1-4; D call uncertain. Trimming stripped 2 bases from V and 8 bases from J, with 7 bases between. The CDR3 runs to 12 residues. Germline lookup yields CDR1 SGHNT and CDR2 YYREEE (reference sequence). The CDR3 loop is CASSFLEEKLFF. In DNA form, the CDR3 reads TGTGCCAGCAGCTTTTTGGAGGAAAAACTGTTTTTT.

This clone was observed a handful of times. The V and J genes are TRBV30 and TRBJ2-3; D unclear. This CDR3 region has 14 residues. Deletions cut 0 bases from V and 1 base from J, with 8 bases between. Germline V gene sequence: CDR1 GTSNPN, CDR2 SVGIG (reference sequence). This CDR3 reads CAWSVRIRTDTQYF. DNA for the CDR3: TGTGCCTGGAGTGTGCGAATCCGCACAGATACGCAGTATTTT.

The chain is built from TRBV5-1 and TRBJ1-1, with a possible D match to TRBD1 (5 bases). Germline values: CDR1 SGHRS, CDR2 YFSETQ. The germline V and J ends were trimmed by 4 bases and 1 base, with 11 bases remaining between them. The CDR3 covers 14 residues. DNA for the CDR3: TGCGCCAGCAGCCCGCTAAGGGGGAACACTGAAGCTTTCTTT. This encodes CASSPLRGNTEAFF. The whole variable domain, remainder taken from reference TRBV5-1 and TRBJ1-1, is KAGVTQTPRYLIKTRGQQVTLSCSPISGHRSVSWYQQTPGQGLQFLFEYFSETQRNKGNFPGRFSGRQFSNSRSEMNVSTLELGDSALYLCASSPLRGNTEAFFGQGTRLTVV.

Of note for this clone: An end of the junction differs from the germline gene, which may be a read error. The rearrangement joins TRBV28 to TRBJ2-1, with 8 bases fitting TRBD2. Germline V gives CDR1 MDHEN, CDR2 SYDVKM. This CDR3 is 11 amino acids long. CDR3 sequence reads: CATDKGTRRLF. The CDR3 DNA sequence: TGTGCCACCGACAAAGGGACTAGAAGGCTCTTC.

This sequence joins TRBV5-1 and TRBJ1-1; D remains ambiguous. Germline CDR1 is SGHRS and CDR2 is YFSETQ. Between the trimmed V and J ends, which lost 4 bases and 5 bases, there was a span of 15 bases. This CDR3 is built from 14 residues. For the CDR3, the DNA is TGCGCCAGCAGCGGAGACGCCGGGCGAACTGAAGCTTTCTTT. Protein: CASSGDAGRTEAFF.

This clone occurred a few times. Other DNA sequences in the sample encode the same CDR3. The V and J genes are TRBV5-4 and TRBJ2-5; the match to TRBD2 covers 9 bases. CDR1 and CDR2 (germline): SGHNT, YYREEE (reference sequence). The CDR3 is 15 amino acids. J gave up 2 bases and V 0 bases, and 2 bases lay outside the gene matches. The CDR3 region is CASSLGLAAQETQYF. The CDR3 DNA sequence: TGTGCCAGCAGCTTGGGACTAGCGGCACAAGAGACCCAGTACTTC. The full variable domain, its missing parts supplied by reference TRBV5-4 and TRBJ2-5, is ETGVTQSPTHLIKTRGQQVTLRCSSQSGHNTVSWYQQALGQGPQFIFQYYREEENGRGNFPPRFSGLQFPNYSSELNVNALELDDSALYLCASSLGLAAQETQYFGPGTRLLVL.

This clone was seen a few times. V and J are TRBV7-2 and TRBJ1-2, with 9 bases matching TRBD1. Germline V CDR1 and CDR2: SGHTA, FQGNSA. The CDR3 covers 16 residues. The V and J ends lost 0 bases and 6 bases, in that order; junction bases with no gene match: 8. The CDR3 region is CASSLAGTGLSNGYTF. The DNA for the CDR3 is TGTGCCAGCAGCTTAGCGGGGACAGGGCTTTCTAATGGCTACACCTTC.

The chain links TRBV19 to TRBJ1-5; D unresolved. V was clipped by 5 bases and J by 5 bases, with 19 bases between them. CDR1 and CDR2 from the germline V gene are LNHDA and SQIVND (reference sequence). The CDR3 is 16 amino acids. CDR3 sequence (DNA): TGTGCCAGTAGTCCCGCCTTTATGTTGACCGATCAGCCCCAGCATTTT. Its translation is CASSPAFMLTDQPQHF.

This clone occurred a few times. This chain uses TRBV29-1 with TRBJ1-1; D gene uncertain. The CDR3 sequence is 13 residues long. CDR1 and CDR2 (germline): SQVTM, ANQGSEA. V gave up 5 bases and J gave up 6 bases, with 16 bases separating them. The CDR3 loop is CSVWRGFVPEAFF. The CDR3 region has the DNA TGCAGCGTTTGGCGGGGATTTGTCCCTGAAGCTTTCTTT.

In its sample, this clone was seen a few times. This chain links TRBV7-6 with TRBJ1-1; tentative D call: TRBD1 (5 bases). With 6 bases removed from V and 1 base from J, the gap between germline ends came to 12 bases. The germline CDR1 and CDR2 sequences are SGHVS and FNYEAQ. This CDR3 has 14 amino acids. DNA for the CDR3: TGTGCCAGCAGGTCTGGGGGGAAGAACACTGAAGCTTTCTTT. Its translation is CASRSGGKNTEAFF. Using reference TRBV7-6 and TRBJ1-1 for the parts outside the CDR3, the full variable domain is GAGVSQSPRYKVTKRGQDVALRCDPISGHVSLYWYRQALGQGPEFLTYFNYEAQQDKSGLPNDRFSAERPEGSISTLTIQRTEQRDSAMYRCASRSGGKNTEAFFGQGTRLTVV.

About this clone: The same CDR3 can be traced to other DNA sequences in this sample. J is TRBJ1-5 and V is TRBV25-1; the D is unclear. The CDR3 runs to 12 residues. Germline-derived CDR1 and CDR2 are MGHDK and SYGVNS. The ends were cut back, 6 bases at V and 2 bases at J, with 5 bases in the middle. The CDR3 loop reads CASRQGNQPQHF. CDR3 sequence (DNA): TGTGCCAGCAGGCAGGGCAATCAGCCCCAGCATTTT.

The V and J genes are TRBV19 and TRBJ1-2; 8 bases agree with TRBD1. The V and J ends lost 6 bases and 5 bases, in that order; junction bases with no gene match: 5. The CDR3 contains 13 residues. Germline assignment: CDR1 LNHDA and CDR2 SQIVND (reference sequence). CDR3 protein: CASSLRGRYGYTF. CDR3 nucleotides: TGTGCCAGTAGCCTCAGGGGGCGGTATGGCTACACCTTC.

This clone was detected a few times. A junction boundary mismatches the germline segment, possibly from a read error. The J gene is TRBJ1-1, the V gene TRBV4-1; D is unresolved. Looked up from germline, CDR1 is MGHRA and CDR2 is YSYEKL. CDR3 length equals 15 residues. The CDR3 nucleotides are TGTGCCAGCAGCCAAGATACGGCCACTGCCACTGAAGCTTTCTTT. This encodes CASSQDTATATEAFF.

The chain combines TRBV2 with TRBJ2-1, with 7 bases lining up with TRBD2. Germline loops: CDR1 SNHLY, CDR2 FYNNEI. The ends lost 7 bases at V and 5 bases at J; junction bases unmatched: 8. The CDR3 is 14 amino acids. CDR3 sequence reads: CASNSGSGNNEQFF. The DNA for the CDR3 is TGTGCCAGCAACTCCGGGAGCGGGAACAATGAGCAGTTCTTC.

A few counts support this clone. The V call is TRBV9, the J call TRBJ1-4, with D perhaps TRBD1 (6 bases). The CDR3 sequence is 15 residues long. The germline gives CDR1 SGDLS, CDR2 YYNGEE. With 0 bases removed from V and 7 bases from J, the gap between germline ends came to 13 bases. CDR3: CASSVAPRGVEKLFF. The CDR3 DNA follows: TGTGCCAGCAGCGTAGCTCCCAGGGGTGTTGAAAAACTGTTTTTT.

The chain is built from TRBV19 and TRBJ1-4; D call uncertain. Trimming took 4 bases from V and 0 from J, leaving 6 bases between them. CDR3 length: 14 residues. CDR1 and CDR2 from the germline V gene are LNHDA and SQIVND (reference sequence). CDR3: CASSNTATNEKLFF. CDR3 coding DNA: TGTGCCAGTAGTAACACTGCAACTAATGAAAAACTGTTTTTT.

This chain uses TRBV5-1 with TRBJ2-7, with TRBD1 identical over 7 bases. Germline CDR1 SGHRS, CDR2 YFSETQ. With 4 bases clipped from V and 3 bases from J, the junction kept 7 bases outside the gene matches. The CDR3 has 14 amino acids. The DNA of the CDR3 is TGCGCCAGCAGCCCGTGGACAGGCAACTACGAGCAGTACTTC. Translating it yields CASSPWTGNYEQYF.